Below are 19 T cell receptor beta chains sequenced from a single sample in a study of T cell changes during pregnancy in multiple sclerosis. Profiling relied on immunoSEQ multiplex PCR, and the TCRdb table lists in-frame clones only, not all of them. The data show some 30,000 clones, about 89% seen once. The specimen was CD8+ T cells from peripheral blood mononuclear cells, collected in the third trimester of pregnancy. The receptors come from a female donor with multiple sclerosis, enrolled in a pregnancy study.

V and J are TRBV7-9 and TRBJ2-1; 8 bases are shared with TRBD1. The ends lost 3 bases at V and 6 bases at J; junction bases unmatched: 10. The CDR3 extends over 16 amino acids. Germline V gene data show CDR1 as SEHNR and CDR2 as FQNEAQ (reference sequence). The CDR3 nucleotides read TGTGCCAGCAGCTTTAGGTTACGGACAGGGAGCAATGAGCAGTTCTTC. Its protein is CASSFRLRTGSNEQFF.

For the CDR3, the DNA is TGCGCCAGCCCCGATCAGCCCCAGCATTTT. Translated: CASPDQPQHF. This chain connects TRBV5-1 to TRBJ1-5, with D uncertain. The CDR3 is 10 residues long. V dropped 7 bases and J dropped 5 bases, with 4 bases sitting between them. Germline CDR1 reads SGHRS; CDR2 reads YFSETQ.

The rearrangement joins TRBV19 to TRBJ2-2; 10 nucleotides match TRBD2. The trim removed 6 bases at V and 4 bases at J, leaving 5 bases unmatched. Germline V gives CDR1 LNHDA, CDR2 SQIVND (reference sequence). This CDR3 comprises 15 residues. CDR3 nucleotide sequence: TGTGCCAGTAGCCCTAGCGGGGGAAGCACCGGGGAGCTGTTTTTT. Residues: CASSPSGGSTGELFF.

V usage is TRBV6-5 and J usage is TRBJ1-2; D call uncertain. The CDR3 loop spans 13 amino acids. V lost 0 bases and J 1 base, leaving 3 bases between the germline ends. Germline values: CDR1 MNHEY, CDR2 SVGAGI. The CDR3 loop reads CASSYSSNYGYTF. CDR3 sequence (DNA): TGTGCCAGCAGTTACTCCAGTAACTATGGCTACACCTTC.

This rearrangement joins TRBV10-1 to TRBJ2-3, with 10 positions matching TRBD2. CDR1 WNHNN and CDR2 SYGVQD come from the germline V gene (reference sequence). Losses at the gene ends were 6 bases for V and 3 bases for J; bases not matched to a gene: 3. The CDR3 is 14 residues long. CDR3: CASSGLADTDTQYF. Here the CDR3 DNA reads TGCGCCAGCAGCGGACTAGCGGATACAGATACGCAGTATTTT.

The V gene is TRBV2, the J gene TRBJ1-6; 7 nucleotides line up with TRBD1. The germline CDR1 and CDR2 sequences are SNHLY and FYNNEI. Losses at the gene ends were 8 bases for V and 4 bases for J; bases not matched to a gene: 8. The CDR3 is made up of 15 amino acids. The CDR3 reads CASASRQGYNSPLHF. The CDR3 DNA sequence: TGTGCCAGCGCCTCAAGACAGGGTTATAATTCACCCCTCCACTTT.

The chain recombines TRBV5-4 with TRBJ1-1; D may be TRBD1 (6 bases). Deletions cut 4 bases from V and 1 base from J, with 11 bases between. Germline CDR1 is SGHNT and CDR2 is YYREEE (reference sequence). The CDR3 is made up of 14 amino acids. CDR3 DNA sequence: TGTGCCAGCAGCACCCGGGACAAGAACACTGAAGCTTTCTTT. Amino acid sequence: CASSTRDKNTEAFF.

CDR3 in DNA: TGTGCCAGCAGCTTGGAGGGCGGGAGCTCCTACAATGAGCAGTTCTTC. It yields the protein CASSLEGGSSYNEQFF. This chain links TRBV5-5 with TRBJ2-1; 7 nucleotides agree with TRBD2. Unmatched junction bases numbered 3, after V lost 0 bases and J lost 0 bases. The CDR3 has 16 residues. Germline-derived CDR1 and CDR2 are SGHKS and YYEKEE (reference sequence).

CDR3 sequence: CASSFGSGKFYEQYF. As DNA, the CDR3 is TGCGCCAGCAGCTTTGGTAGCGGAAAATTCTACGAGCAGTACTTC. The chain uses TRBV5-1 and TRBJ2-7, with a weak D call TRBD2 (6 bases). V was cut by 2 bases and J by 3 bases, with 15 bases left in between. Germline V gene data show CDR1 as SGHRS and CDR2 as YFSETQ. This CDR3 has 15 amino acids.

The chain is built from TRBV13 and TRBJ1-2, with D perhaps TRBD1 (5 bases). The CDR3 sequence is 18 residues long. Trimming stripped 0 bases from V and 2 bases from J, with 19 bases between. Per the germline V gene, CDR1 is PRHDT and CDR2 is FYEKMQ (reference sequence). The CDR3 bases are TGTGCCAGCAGCTTAGGTGGCAGGGTGGTGGTTGGCAACTATGGCTACACCTTC. It translates to CASSLGGRVVVGNYGYTF.

The V and J genes are TRBV5-8 and TRBJ2-1; possible D gene TRBD1, 6 bases. CDR1 and CDR2 from the germline V gene are SGHTS and YDEGEE. V shed 4 bases and J shed 10 bases, with 12 bases lying between them. This CDR3 comprises 12 residues. DNA of the CDR3: TGTGCCAGCAGCCGCCCCGGGACAGAGCAGTTCTTC. Amino acid sequence: CASSRPGTEQFF.

The chain carries TRBV7-9 and TRBJ2-7; D is perhaps TRBD1 (6 bases). Per the germline V gene, CDR1 is SEHNR and CDR2 is FQNEAQ (reference sequence). Trimming took off 10 bases at V and 2 bases at J, with 18 bases between the two ends. CDR3 length equals 14 residues. CDR3 residues: CATNQGPIPYEQYF. The DNA of the CDR3 is TGTGCCACCAACCAGGGGCCCATTCCCTACGAGCAGTACTTC.

A single count supports this clone. The chain recombines TRBV7-6 with TRBJ1-1; the match to TRBD1 covers 8 bases. J lost 4 bases, V lost 5 bases, and 9 bases had no gene match. This CDR3 is 15 amino acids long. The germline gives CDR1 SGHVS, CDR2 FNYEAQ. The CDR3 spells CASSGYRGAVTEAFF. As DNA, the CDR3 is TGTGCCAGCAGCGGCTACAGGGGGGCGGTCACTGAAGCTTTCTTT.

The chain has TRBV27 and TRBJ2-1, with 8 bases lining up with TRBD1. The CDR3 is made up of 15 amino acids. V lost 5 bases, J lost 7 bases, and 10 bases stayed unmatched. Germline CDR1 reads MNHEY; CDR2 reads SMNVEV (reference sequence). The CDR3 spells CASSPGQGGQNEQFF. The CDR3 DNA reads as TGTGCCAGCAGTCCCGGACAGGGAGGACAGAATGAGCAGTTCTTC.

V usage is TRBV27 and J usage is TRBJ1-1, with 7 bases fitting TRBD1. The junction had 20 bases not matched to a gene; V was cut back by 7 bases and J by 0 bases. Germline V gene sequence: CDR1 MNHEY, CDR2 SMNVEV (reference sequence). This CDR3 has 19 amino acids. CDR3 loop: CASTSSPPTGPIMNTEAFF. CDR3 nucleotides: TGTGCCAGCACTTCCTCCCCACCGACAGGGCCTATTATGAACACTGAAGCTTTCTTT.

The chain employs TRBV6-1 and TRBJ2-1; 7 bases are shared with TRBD1. The germline CDR1 and CDR2 sequences are MNHNS and SASEGT. The CDR3 length is 14 residues. V lost 4 bases and J lost 5; bases outside the gene matches: 5. CDR3 DNA: TGTGCCAGCAGTGCGGGACAGAGCAACAATGAGCAGTTCTTC. Translated, it gives CASSAGQSNNEQFF.

V usage is TRBV5-4 and J usage is TRBJ2-3; 8 nucleotides match TRBD2. The germline CDR1 and CDR2 sequences are SGHNT and YYREEE (reference sequence). Losses at the gene ends were 4 bases for V and 2 bases for J; bases not matched to a gene: 6. This CDR3 has 15 amino acids. The CDR3 region has the DNA TGTGCCAGCAGCCCCCCAGCGGGGGACACAGATACGCAGTATTTT. Protein: CASSPPAGDTDTQYF. Full variable domain (remainder filled in from reference TRBV5-4 and TRBJ2-3): ETGVTQSPTHLIKTRGQQVTLRCSSQSGHNTVSWYQQALGQGPQFIFQYYREEENGRGNFPPRFSGLQFPNYSSELNVNALELDDSALYLCASSPPAGDTDTQYFGPGTRLTVL.

The rearrangement uses TRBV9 and TRBJ2-1; D possibly corresponds to TRBD1 (5 bases). Germline V gene sequence: CDR1 SGDLS, CDR2 YYNGEE. CDR3 length: 15 amino acids. V was cut by 4 bases and J by 8 bases, with 19 bases left in between. The DNA of the CDR3 is TGTGCCAGCAGCCCCCCGTTTACAGGCCACTATGAGCAGTTCTTC. This gives the protein CASSPPFTGHYEQFF.

The chain joins TRBV10-3 to TRBJ1-1; perhaps TRBD1 as D (5 bases). The CDR3 spans 15 residues. V lost 6 bases, J lost 8 bases, and 22 bases lay in between. In germline, CDR1 is ENHRY, CDR2 SYGVKD. CDR3 region: CAIREQSGALREAFF. The CDR3 nucleotides are TGTGCCATCAGAGAACAGAGCGGGGCGTTAAGAGAAGCTTTCTTT.